The present entry profiles one T cell receptor (beta chain) with its context. In TCRdb, the RT-PCR reads were re-called with MiXCR into one record per CDR3 protein. The top ten hold around 6% of the sample, which has about 960,000 distinct CDR3 sequences, approximately 18% seen once. The source of the sample is a study of patients and donors after allogeneic stem cell transplantation. CDR1 is DFQATT and CDR2 is SNEGSKA in the germline V gene (reference sequence). Trimming stripped 3 bases from V and 2 bases from J, with 11 bases between. The CDR3 totals 13 residues. This chain connects TRBV20-1 to TRBJ2-7; D call uncertain. Sequences were obtained from blood, either unsorted or a sorted T cell fraction (not recorded which). This TCR came from a human donor who was either an allogeneic HSCT recipient or a stem cell or donor lymphocyte infusion donor (not recorded which). It is not recorded whose cells these are; they may come from a transplant donor. CDR3 DNA: TGCAGTGCTAGGTCACGATACGCCTACGAGCAGTACTTC. The encoded protein is CSARSRYAYEQYF.